This T cell receptor beta chain is from a study of cytotoxic CD8 clonotypes in ibrutinib-treated CLL. Study as a whole: Included were 11 relapsed/refractory and approximately 15 treatment-naive patients, of whom 17 to 18 were IGHV unmutated. Average yields of 255,043 productive templates and around 100,000 productive rearrangements characterized the samples. Broader study findings: Clonality (at baseline) was higher than in age-matched healthy donors and tracked circulating CD8+ T-cell counts.

The CDR3 has 16 amino acids. V lost 0 bases and J 1 base, leaving 12 bases between the germline ends. CDR1 and CDR2 from the germline V gene are ENHRY and SYGVKD. Assay used: immunoSEQ multiplex PCR; TCRdb lists only in-frame clones, some missing. In the table there are more than 300,000 clones, 80% of which are singletons. In this sample, this clone turned up once. Its matching antigen is unknown. Sequencing used PBMCs, obtained before ibrutinib treatment. This chain uses TRBV10-3 with TRBJ1-1; a possible D gene is TRBD1 (6 bases). The source is a human donor with chronic lymphocytic leukemia. In DNA form, the CDR3 reads TGTGCCATCAGTGAGTCAGGCGTCAGGGGGAACACTGAAGCTTTCTTT. As protein: CAISESGVRGNTEAFF.